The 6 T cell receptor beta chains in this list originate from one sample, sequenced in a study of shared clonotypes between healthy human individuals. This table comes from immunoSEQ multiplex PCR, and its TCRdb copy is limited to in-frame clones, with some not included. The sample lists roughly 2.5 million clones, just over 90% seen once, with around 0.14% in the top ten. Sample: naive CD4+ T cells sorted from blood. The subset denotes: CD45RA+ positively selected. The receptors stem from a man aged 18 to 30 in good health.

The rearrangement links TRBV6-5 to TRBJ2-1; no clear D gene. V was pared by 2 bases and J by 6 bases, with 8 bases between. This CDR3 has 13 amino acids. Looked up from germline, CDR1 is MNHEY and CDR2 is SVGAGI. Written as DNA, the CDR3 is TGTGCCAGCAGTTACGACTTAACCAATGAGCAGTTCTTC. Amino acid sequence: CASSYDLTNEQFF.

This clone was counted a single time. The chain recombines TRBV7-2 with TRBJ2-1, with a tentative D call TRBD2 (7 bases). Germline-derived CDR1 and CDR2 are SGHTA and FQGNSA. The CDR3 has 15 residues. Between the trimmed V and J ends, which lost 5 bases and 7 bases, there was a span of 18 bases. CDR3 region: CASSRGGGDRNEQFF. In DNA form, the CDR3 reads TGTGCCAGCAGCCGAGGGGGGGGAGATAGGAATGAGCAGTTCTTC.

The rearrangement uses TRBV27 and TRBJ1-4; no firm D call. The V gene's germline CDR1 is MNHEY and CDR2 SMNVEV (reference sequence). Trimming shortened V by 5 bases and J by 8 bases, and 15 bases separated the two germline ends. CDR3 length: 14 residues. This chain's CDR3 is CASSTRALREKLFF. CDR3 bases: TGTGCCAGCAGTACCCGGGCCCTCAGGGAAAAACTGTTTTTT.

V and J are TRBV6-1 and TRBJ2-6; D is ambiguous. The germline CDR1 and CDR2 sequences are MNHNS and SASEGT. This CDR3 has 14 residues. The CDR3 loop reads CGTPTESGANVLTF. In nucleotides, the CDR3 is TGTGGTACACCTACAGAGTCAGGGGCCAACGTCCTGACTTTC.

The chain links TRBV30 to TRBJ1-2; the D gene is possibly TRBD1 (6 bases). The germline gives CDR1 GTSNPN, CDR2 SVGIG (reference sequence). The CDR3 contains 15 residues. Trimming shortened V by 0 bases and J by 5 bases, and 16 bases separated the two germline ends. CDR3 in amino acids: CAWSVGGRGLYGYTF. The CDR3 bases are TGTGCCTGGAGTGTAGGTGGCAGGGGACTATATGGCTACACCTTC.

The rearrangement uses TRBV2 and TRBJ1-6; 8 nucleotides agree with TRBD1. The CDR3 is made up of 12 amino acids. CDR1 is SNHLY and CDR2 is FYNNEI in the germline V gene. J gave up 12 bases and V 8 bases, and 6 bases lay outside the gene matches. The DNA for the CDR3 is TGTGCCAGCGGAGGACAGGGTGGACCCCTCCACTTT. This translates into CASGGQGGPLHF.